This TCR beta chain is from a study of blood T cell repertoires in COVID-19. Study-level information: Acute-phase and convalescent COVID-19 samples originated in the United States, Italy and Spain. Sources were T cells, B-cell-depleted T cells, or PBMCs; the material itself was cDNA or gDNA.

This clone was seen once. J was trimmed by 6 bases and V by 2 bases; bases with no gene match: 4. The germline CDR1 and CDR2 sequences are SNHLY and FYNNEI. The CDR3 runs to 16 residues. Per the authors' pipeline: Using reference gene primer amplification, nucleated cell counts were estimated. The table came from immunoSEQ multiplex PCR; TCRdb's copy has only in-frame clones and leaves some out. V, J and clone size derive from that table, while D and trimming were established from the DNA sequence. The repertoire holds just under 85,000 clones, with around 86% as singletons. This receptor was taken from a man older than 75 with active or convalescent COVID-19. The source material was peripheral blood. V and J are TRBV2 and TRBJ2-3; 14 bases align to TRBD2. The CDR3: CASSELGTSGSDTQYF. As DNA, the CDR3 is TGTGCCAGCAGTGAACTTGGGACTAGCGGGAGTGATACGCAGTATTTT.